The clone carrying this TCR beta chain was picked up many times. Its matching antigen is unknown. TCRdb re-derived calls from the 5' RACE reads in MiXCR, one entry per CDR3 protein. The sample contains approximately 700,000 distinct CDR3 sequences, roughly 6% of which appear only once. Trimming stripped 5 bases from V and 1 base from J, with 14 bases between. The CDR3 contains 15 residues. Germline CDR1 is SGHVS and CDR2 is FNYEAQ. The data stem from a study of identical twins. Healthy Caucasians were all of the donors. Broader study findings: Modelling approaches yielded underestimates of out-of-frame TCR alpha sharing between monozygotic twins. The study drew conclusions from cross-sectional statistical analysis, not from following the same donors. The degree of excess twin sharing was weaker in beta out-of-frame sequences.

The sequencing input was naive T cells sorted from blood. The chain couples TRBV7-6 to TRBJ1-1; D unresolved. The TCR comes from a man between 18 and 35 years old in good health. For the CDR3, the DNA is TGTGCCAGCAGCCCCCGGAGACAATCGAACACTGAAGCTTTCTTT. Its protein is CASSPRRQSNTEAFF.